These 13 T cell receptor beta chains were all obtained from the same sample, sequenced in a study of identical twins. TCRdb analysed the 5' RACE reads with MiXCR anew, one entry per CDR3 protein. The sample consists of 500,000 to 700,000 distinct CDR3 sequences, 7% to 7.5% of them appearing once. The same data also contributed to another study, on yellow fever vaccine responses in identical twins.

Sequenced input: PBMCs. The receptors were gathered from a woman in her late teens or twenties in good health.

This clonotype was observed a few times. The V and J genes are TRBV12-3 or TRBV12-4 and TRBJ2-1; D is possibly TRBD2 (6 bases). The length of the CDR3 is 15 residues. Trimming stripped 2 bases from V and 4 bases from J, with 12 bases between. The CDR3 coding sequence is TGTGCCAGCAGTTTATGGGGGGAAGGGTACAATGAGCAGTTCTTC. The encoded protein is CASSLWGEGYNEQFF.

The genes are TRBV20-1 and TRBJ1-1, with D unclear. The CDR3 totals 12 residues. Trimming pared 5 bases from V and 3 bases from J, leaving 10 bases between. Germline V CDR1 and CDR2: DFQATT, SNEGSKA (reference sequence). The CDR3 DNA reads as TGCAGTGCTTGGTTCTGGGACACTGAAGCTTTCTTT. Residues: CSAWFWDTEAFF.

This clonotype was picked up a small number of times. V gene TRBV3-1 combines with J gene TRBJ1-1; 12 bases fit TRBD1. The CDR3 contains 17 residues. Germline V lookup: CDR1 LGHDT, CDR2 YNNKEL (reference sequence). The V and J ends lost 1 base and 4 bases, in that order; junction bases with no gene match: 7. The CDR3 sequence is CASSQGLGQGASTEAFF. The CDR3 DNA reads as TGTGCCAGCAGCCAAGGATTGGGACAGGGGGCGAGCACTGAAGCTTTCTTT.

The chain links TRBV3-1 to TRBJ1-3; maybe TRBD1 (5 bases). The CDR3 sequence is 18 residues long. Between the trimmed V and J ends, which lost 4 bases and 5 bases, there was a span of 24 bases. Per germline, CDR1 LGHDT and CDR2 YNNKEL (reference sequence). Here the CDR3 reads CASSPPGWYRTARNTIYF. As DNA, the CDR3 is TGTGCCAGCAGCCCGCCGGGTTGGTACAGGACGGCGAGAAACACCATATATTTT.

The sample holds a few counts of this clonotype. The chain combines TRBV7-2 with TRBJ2-4; TRBD2 might be the D (5 bases). This CDR3 contains 17 residues. Germline V gives CDR1 SGHTA, CDR2 FQGNSA. V lost 1 base, J lost 0 bases, and 13 bases lay in between. CDR3 loop: CASSLGFSELAKNIQYF. The CDR3 region has the DNA TGTGCCAGCAGCTTAGGATTTAGCGAACTAGCCAAAAACATTCAGTACTTC.

This clonotype was detected only a few times. The chain employs TRBV27 and TRBJ2-7; the D gene is possibly TRBD1 (6 bases). V lost 7 bases and J lost 1, with 11 bases in between. Germline loops: CDR1 MNHEY, CDR2 SMNVEV (reference sequence). The CDR3 length is 13 residues. CDR3: CASISQGSYEQYF. CDR3 in DNA: TGTGCCAGCATCAGCCAGGGGTCCTACGAGCAGTACTTC.

CDR3 in DNA: TGCAGCGTTGAGAGGGGTGCAGGTGGCTACACAGATACGCAGTATTTT. Its protein product is CSVERGAGGYTDTQYF. The rearrangement links TRBV29-1 to TRBJ2-3; D tentatively reads TRBD1 or TRBD2 (5 bases each). Per the germline V gene, CDR1 is SQVTM and CDR2 is ANQGSEA. Trimming stripped 3 bases from V and 2 bases from J, with 18 bases between. The CDR3 is made up of 16 amino acids.

The J gene is TRBJ1-1, the V gene TRBV3-1; D might be TRBD1 (6 bases). CDR1 and CDR2 (germline): LGHDT, YNNKEL (reference sequence). V was cut by 4 bases and J by 10 bases, with 19 bases left in between. The CDR3 runs to 14 residues. The CDR3 loop reads CASSLGGIGSGAFF. CDR3 DNA: TGTGCCAGCAGCCTGGGGGGCATCGGTTCGGGAGCTTTCTTT.

The chain combines TRBV5-8 with TRBJ2-3; TRBD1 agrees at 9 bases. Per the germline V gene, CDR1 is SGHTS and CDR2 is YDEGEE. Germline trimming cut 4 bases from V and 2 bases from J; bases unmatched to any gene: 5. The CDR3 is made up of 15 amino acids. CDR3: CASSQGTGPTDTQYF. DNA for the CDR3: TGTGCCAGCAGCCAAGGGACAGGGCCCACAGATACGCAGTATTTT.

The chain joins TRBV20-1 to TRBJ1-1; possibly TRBD1 for D (5 bases). V was pared by 0 bases and J by 3 bases, with 14 bases between. Germline V gives CDR1 DFQATT, CDR2 SNEGSKA (reference sequence). The CDR3 has 15 amino acids. The chain's CDR3 is CSARDLSRVDTEAFF. The CDR3 DNA is TGCAGTGCTAGAGATCTATCCAGGGTTGACACTGAAGCTTTCTTT.

This clonotype has just one count. The V call is TRBV10-3, the J call TRBJ1-1; 8 bases map to TRBD1. Germline assignment: CDR1 ENHRY and CDR2 SYGVKD. CDR3 length: 14 amino acids. V lost 6 bases, J lost 1 base, and 4 bases stayed unmatched. CDR3 region: CAISGTGGNTEAFF. CDR3 DNA sequence: TGTGCCATCAGCGGCACAGGGGGGAACACTGAAGCTTTCTTT.

This clonotype has just a few counts. The CDR3 here is CSATLAGVKNIQYF. DNA for the CDR3: TGCAGTGCTACCCTAGCGGGAGTCAAAAACATTCAGTACTTC. The chain employs TRBV20-1 and TRBJ2-4; the match to TRBD2 covers 10 bases. The ends lost 4 bases at V and 3 bases at J; junction bases unmatched: 3. The CDR3 is 14 residues long. CDR1 and CDR2 (germline): DFQATT, SNEGSKA (reference sequence).

This chain joins TRBV29-1 and TRBJ2-3, with D possibly being TRBD2 (6 bases). V was clipped by 3 bases and J by 1 base, with 11 bases between them. This CDR3 region has 14 residues. CDR1 SQVTM and CDR2 ANQGSEA come from the germline V gene. For the CDR3, the DNA is TGCAGCGTTGAGATAGCGGCTGGCACAGATACGCAGTATTTT. Translated: CSVEIAAGTDTQYF.